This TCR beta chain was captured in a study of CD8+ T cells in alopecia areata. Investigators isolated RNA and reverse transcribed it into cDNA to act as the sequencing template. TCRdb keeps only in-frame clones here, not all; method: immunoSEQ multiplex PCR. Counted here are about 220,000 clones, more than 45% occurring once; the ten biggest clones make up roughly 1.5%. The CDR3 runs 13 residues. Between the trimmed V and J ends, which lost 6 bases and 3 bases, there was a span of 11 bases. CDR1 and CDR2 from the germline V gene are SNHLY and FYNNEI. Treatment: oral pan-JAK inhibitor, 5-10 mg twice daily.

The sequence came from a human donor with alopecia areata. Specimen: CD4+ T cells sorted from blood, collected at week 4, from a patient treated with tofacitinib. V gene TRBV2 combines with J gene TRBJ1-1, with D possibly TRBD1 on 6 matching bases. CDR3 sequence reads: CASREDRDTEAFF. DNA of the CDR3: TGTGCCAGCAGGGAGGACAGAGACACTGAAGCTTTCTTT.